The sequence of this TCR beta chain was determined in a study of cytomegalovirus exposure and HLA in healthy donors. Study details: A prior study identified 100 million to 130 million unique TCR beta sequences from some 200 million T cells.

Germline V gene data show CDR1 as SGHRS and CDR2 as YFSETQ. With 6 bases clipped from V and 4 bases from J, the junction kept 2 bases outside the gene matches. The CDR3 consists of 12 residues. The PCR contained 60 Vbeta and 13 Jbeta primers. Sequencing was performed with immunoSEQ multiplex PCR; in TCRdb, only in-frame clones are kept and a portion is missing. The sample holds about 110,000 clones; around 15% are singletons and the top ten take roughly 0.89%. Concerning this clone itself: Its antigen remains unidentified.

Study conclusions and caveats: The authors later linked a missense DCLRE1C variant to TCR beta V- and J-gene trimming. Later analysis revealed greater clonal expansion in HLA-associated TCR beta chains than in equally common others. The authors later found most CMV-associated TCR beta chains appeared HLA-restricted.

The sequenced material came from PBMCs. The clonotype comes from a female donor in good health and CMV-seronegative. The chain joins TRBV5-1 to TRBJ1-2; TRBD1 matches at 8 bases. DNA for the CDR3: TGCGCCAGCATGGGGACAGGCTATGGCTACACCTTC. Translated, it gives CASMGTGYGYTF.